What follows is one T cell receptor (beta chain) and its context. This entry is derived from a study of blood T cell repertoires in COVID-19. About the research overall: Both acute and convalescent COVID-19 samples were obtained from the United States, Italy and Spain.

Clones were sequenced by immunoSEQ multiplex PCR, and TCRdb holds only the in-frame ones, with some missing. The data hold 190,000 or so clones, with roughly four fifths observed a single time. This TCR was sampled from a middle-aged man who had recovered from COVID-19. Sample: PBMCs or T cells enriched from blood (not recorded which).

CDR3 loop: CASSYSTLAGGDEQYF. CDR3 DNA: TGTGCCAGCAGTTACTCGACACTAGCGGGAGGAGACGAGCAGTACTTC. The genes are TRBV6-2 or TRBV6-3 and TRBJ2-7; 12 positions agree with TRBD2. Germline CDR1 reads MNHEY; CDR2 reads SVGEGT. CDR3 length equals 16 residues. V dropped 0 bases and J dropped 5; count of bases not matched to a gene: 5.